This TCR beta chain derives from a study of lymphopenia after photon versus proton radiotherapy. Study-wide results and caveats: Relative stability marked proton patients; photon patients lost diversity and naive cells. A bigger post-nadir fall in TCR diversity correlated inversely with survival time in deceased patients.

This clone came up once. Antigen: not known. Only in-frame clones appear in the TCRdb table, and some are missing; sequencing was by immunoSEQ multiplex PCR. Found here are 70,000 or so clones, approximately 90% of them singletons; the top ten hold less than 3.5%. The receptor was derived from an older woman with pancreatic cancer. Here the sequenced sample was peripheral blood, taken from a patient treated with photon-based radiotherapy.

The CDR3 DNA follows: TGTGCCAGCAGCCAAGATACGCGGGAGATGGTTCGTGGCACAGATACGCAGTATTTT. It encodes CASSQDTREMVRGTDTQYF. J is TRBJ2-3 and V is TRBV4-2; 7 nucleotides align to TRBD2. This CDR3 region has 19 residues. J lost 1 base, V lost 0 bases, and 13 bases had no gene match. CDR1 and CDR2 (germline): LGHNA, YNFKEQ.